The next 8 T cell receptor beta chains were all read from a single sample in a study of T-cell memory formation after mild COVID-19. MiXCR, applied by TCRdb to the 5' RACE reads, yields one record per CDR3 protein. The table has roughly 610,000 distinct CDR3 sequences, roughly 17% seen once; the top ten hold less than 10%. The material sequenced was PBMCs or a T cell subset sorted from them (not recorded which). The source is an adult woman who had mild COVID-19 (a few samples of this study predate the infection). Cell type and time point are not known.

This clonotype was observed a few times. This sequence joins TRBV20-1 and TRBJ2-7; weak D call: TRBD1 (7 bases). CDR3 length: 15 amino acids. Germline lookup yields CDR1 DFQATT and CDR2 SNEGSKA (reference sequence). V lost 7 bases to trimming and J lost 6 bases, with 25 bases between them. In DNA, the CDR3 is TGCAGTGGGAAGCAGGGCAGGGGGGAGGTTAGCGAGCAGTACTTC. Translation: CSGKQGRGEVSEQYF.

The V and J genes are TRBV11-2 and TRBJ1-3, with D maybe TRBD1 (6 bases). This CDR3 comprises 17 residues. V was trimmed by 4 bases and J by 0 bases, leaving 16 bases between them. Germline CDR1 reads SGHAT; CDR2 reads FQNNGV. For the CDR3, the DNA is TGTGCCAGCAGCTCCGGAACAGGGTACCGCTCTGGAAACACCATATATTTT. It yields the protein CASSSGTGYRSGNTIYF.

This CDR3 reads CASSSKLAGGTSTDTQYF. DNA for the CDR3: TGTGCCAGCAGTTCTAAACTAGCGGGGGGGACTAGCACAGATACGCAGTATTTT. This chain connects TRBV12-3 or TRBV12-4 to TRBJ2-3, with 13 positions matching TRBD2. This CDR3 is 18 amino acids long. Trimming took 4 bases from V and 0 from J; bases not matched to a gene: 7.

This clonotype turned up a few times. This chain joins TRBV29-1 and TRBJ2-3; 9 nucleotides agree with TRBD2. V gave up 4 bases and J gave up 6 bases; unmatched junction bases: 11. This CDR3 is 15 amino acids long. Germline V gene lookup returns CDR1 SQVTM and CDR2 ANQGSEA. Here the CDR3 reads CSVVIRSGSMDTQYF. CDR3 in DNA: TGCAGCGTTGTGATTCGTAGCGGGAGCATGGATACGCAGTATTTT.

This chain joins TRBV9 and TRBJ1-3, with D maybe TRBD1 (5 bases). Germline V gives CDR1 SGDLS, CDR2 YYNGEE. With 3 bases removed from V and 3 bases from J, the gap between germline ends came to 10 bases. CDR3 length: 14 amino acids. The CDR3 here is CASSAGPSGNTIYF. The DNA for the CDR3 is TGTGCCAGCAGCGCGGGGCCAAGTGGAAACACCATATATTTT.

This rearrangement joins TRBV12-3 or TRBV12-4 to TRBJ1-1; possible D gene TRBD1, 5 bases. V lost 5 bases to trimming and J lost 4 bases, with 23 bases between them. The CDR3 is made up of 17 amino acids. The CDR3 loop reads CASSPTWGRDPITEAFF. DNA for the CDR3: TGTGCCAGCAGTCCAACGTGGGGCAGGGATCCGATCACTGAAGCTTTCTTT.

A single count supports this clonotype. The chain joins TRBV25-1 to TRBJ1-1; D is possibly TRBD1 (6 bases). Germline V gene lookup returns CDR1 MGHDK and CDR2 SYGVNS. The V end lost 3 bases, the J end lost 0 bases, and 8 bases lay between the germline ends. CDR3 length: 14 amino acids. The CDR3 here is CASSDWDMNTEAFF. CDR3 DNA sequence: TGTGCCAGCAGTGATTGGGACATGAACACTGAAGCTTTCTTT.

This chain connects TRBV19 to TRBJ1-5; a possible D gene is TRBD1 (5 bases). The CDR3 totals 12 residues. Germline-derived CDR1 and CDR2 are LNHDA and SQIVND (reference sequence). V lost 6 bases and J 9 bases, leaving 12 bases between the germline ends. CDR3 bases: TGTGCCAGTAGCAGGGCCTCCCGGCCCCAGCATTTT. It codes for CASSRASRPQHF.